This T cell receptor (beta chain) emerged from a study of blood T cell repertoires in COVID-19. Study in general: Sites across the United States, Italy and Spain contributed samples from acute and convalescent COVID-19. T cells, B-cell-depleted T cells, or PBMCs supplied cDNA or gDNA.

This CDR3 region has 18 residues. Germline V lookup: CDR1 MDHEN, CDR2 SYDVKM. V shed 4 bases, J shed 1 base, and the junction held 10 bases outside the gene matches. Authors' analysis steps: Nucleated cell number was recorded as an estimate derived from reference gene primer amplification. Profiled with immunoSEQ multiplex PCR; TCRdb holds only in-frame clones, not every one. V, J and clone size reflect that table, while D and trimming were determined from the DNA. The data hold under 350,000 clones, with 75% to 90% observed a single time. The clonotype comes from a man aged 35-49 years with acute or convalescent COVID-19. Sequencing was done on a sample of peripheral blood. V is TRBV28 and J is TRBJ2-4, with 10 positions matching TRBD2. The CDR3 reads CASSSGASGGTAKNIQYF. The CDR3 region has the DNA TGTGCCAGCAGTTCCGGCGCTAGCGGGGGAACCGCCAAAAACATTCAGTACTTC.